These T cell receptor beta chains were read from a single sample in a study of robustness of blood B and T cell sequencing. TCRdb processed the PCR reads anew with MiXCR; each CDR3 protein has one entry. Of over 3,500 distinct CDR3 sequences listed, around 50% are singletons. Sequenced material: peripheral blood. Receptors were obtained from a human donor in good health. Both conserved end residues are part of each CDR3. Each record gives: V gene, J gene, D gene, clone size, CDR3 DNA, CDR3 protein. A D gene is named only where the DNA matches it firmly. Size is omitted from some rows. Given values are once, few, many or a class for expanded clones.

v_call: TRBV5-4; j_call: TRBJ2-3; d_call: TRBD2; clone_size: -; cdr3_nt: TGTGCCAGCAGCCTGACTAGCGGGGGCACAGATACGCAGTATTTT; cdr3_aa: CASSLTSGGTDTQYF
v_call: TRBV7-3; j_call: TRBJ2-3; d_call: -; clone_size: -; cdr3_nt: TGTGCCAGCAGCCCCCAGGGGGGGACAGCAGGTGCAGATACGCAGTATTTT; cdr3_aa: CASSPQGGTAGADTQYF
v_call: TRBV5-1; j_call: TRBJ2-2; d_call: TRBD2; clone_size: few; cdr3_nt: TGCGCCAGCAGCTCGTACCCCCGAGGGACTAGCATTACCACCGGGGAGCTGTTTTTT; cdr3_aa: CASSSYPRGTSITTGELFF
v_call: TRBV24-1; j_call: TRBJ2-7; d_call: -; clone_size: -; cdr3_nt: TGTGCCACCAGTGATTCTATGACTGGCTACGAGCAGTACTTC; cdr3_aa: CATSDSMTGYEQYF
v_call: TRBV6-1; j_call: TRBJ2-3; d_call: TRBD2; clone_size: few; cdr3_nt: TGTGCCAGCAGTCTGACAGGACTAGCGGGGGCAGATACGCAGTATTTT; cdr3_aa: CASSLTGLAGADTQYF
v_call: TRBV7-6; j_call: TRBJ2-1; d_call: TRBD1; clone_size: -; cdr3_nt: TGTGCCAGCAGCTTAAGAAGGGGGCTGTGGTCCTACAATGAGCAGTTCTTC; cdr3_aa: CASSLRRGLWSYNEQFF
v_call: TRBV5-4; j_call: TRBJ2-1; d_call: TRBD2; clone_size: -; cdr3_nt: TGTGCCAGCAGCTCGGGACTAGCGGAGTACAATGAGCAGTTCTTC; cdr3_aa: CASSSGLAEYNEQFF
v_call: TRBV5-1; j_call: TRBJ1-2; d_call: -; clone_size: -; cdr3_nt: TGCGCCAGCAGCTCCGATGACGGGGGCAAAGGCTACACCTTC; cdr3_aa: CASSSDDGGKGYTF
v_call: TRBV15; j_call: TRBJ1-4; d_call: TRBD1; clone_size: -; cdr3_nt: TGTGCCACCAGCCCGAGGGACAGGGAAAGTGAAAAACTGTTTTTT; cdr3_aa: CATSPRDRESEKLFF
v_call: TRBV2; j_call: TRBJ2-2; d_call: -; clone_size: -; cdr3_nt: TGTGCCAGCAGTGACTTTAACACCGGGGAGCTGTTTTTT; cdr3_aa: CASSDFNTGELFF
v_call: TRBV19; j_call: TRBJ1-1; d_call: -; clone_size: -; cdr3_nt: TGTGCCAGTAGTCCTCGGACGGCTGAAGCTTTCTTT; cdr3_aa: CASSPRTAEAFF
v_call: TRBV7-9; j_call: TRBJ2-1; d_call: TRBD2; clone_size: -; cdr3_nt: TGTGCCAGCAGCTTAGGGCTTAGCGGGGGGTCTTTGTACAATGAGCAGTTCTTC; cdr3_aa: CASSLGLSGGSLYNEQFF
v_call: TRBV20-1; j_call: TRBJ2-3; d_call: -; clone_size: -; cdr3_nt: TGCAGTGCTCCTAGCGGCACAGATACGCAGTATTTT; cdr3_aa: CSAPSGTDTQYF
v_call: TRBV5-1; j_call: TRBJ2-6; d_call: -; clone_size: -; cdr3_nt: TGCGCCAGCAGCGTTTTTCAGGGATCAGGGTCTGGGGCCAACGTCCTGACTTTC; cdr3_aa: CASSVFQGSGSGANVLTF
v_call: TRBV29-1; j_call: TRBJ1-1; d_call: -; clone_size: -; cdr3_nt: TGCAGCGTTGAAACTGTGAACACTGAAGCTTTCTTT; cdr3_aa: CSVETVNTEAFF
v_call: TRBV29-1; j_call: TRBJ2-7; d_call: TRBD1; clone_size: few; cdr3_nt: TGCAGCGTTTCAGGGGGTGTCAGCTACGAGCAGTACTTC; cdr3_aa: CSVSGGVSYEQYF
v_call: TRBV6-1; j_call: TRBJ2-3; d_call: TRBD1; clone_size: few; cdr3_nt: TGTGCCAGCAGCCCGACAGGGGGCCAAGCAGATACGCAGTATTTT; cdr3_aa: CASSPTGGQADTQYF
v_call: TRBV7-3; j_call: TRBJ2-1; d_call: TRBD2; clone_size: -; cdr3_nt: TGTGCCAGCAGCTTTTTTCCAAAAGCGGGGGGCCGCTACAATGAGCAGTTCTTC; cdr3_aa: CASSFFPKAGGRYNEQFF
v_call: TRBV20-1; j_call: TRBJ2-7; d_call: TRBD2; clone_size: -; cdr3_nt: TGCAGTGCTACAACCGGGACTAGGGGTTTGGGCGAGCAGTACTTC; cdr3_aa: CSATTGTRGLGEQYF
v_call: TRBV5-4; j_call: TRBJ2-3; d_call: -; clone_size: -; cdr3_nt: TGTGCCAGCAGCTTGGGGCACGAAAGCACAGATACGCAGTATTTT; cdr3_aa: CASSLGHESTDTQYF
v_call: TRBV29-1; j_call: TRBJ1-4; d_call: -; clone_size: -; cdr3_nt: TGCAGCGTTGGACCTCTCCCCGGTGAAAAACTGTTTTTT; cdr3_aa: CSVGPLPGEKLFF
v_call: TRBV6-6; j_call: TRBJ2-7; d_call: -; clone_size: -; cdr3_nt: TGTGCCAGCAGTCCCGGACGGCTGAAAGGCTCCTACGAGCAGTACTTC; cdr3_aa: CASSPGRLKGSYEQYF
v_call: TRBV7-6; j_call: TRBJ1-1; d_call: TRBD1; clone_size: once; cdr3_nt: TGTGCCAGCAGCCCGACAGGGGGCGGAACTGAAGCTTTCTTT; cdr3_aa: CASSPTGGGTEAFF
v_call: TRBV20-1; j_call: TRBJ1-2; d_call: -; clone_size: few; cdr3_nt: TGCAGTGCTAGAGGGGAAGGGAACTATGGCTACACCTTC; cdr3_aa: CSARGEGNYGYTF
v_call: TRBV4-1; j_call: TRBJ1-1; d_call: -; clone_size: -; cdr3_nt: TGCGCCAGCAGCCAATGGGTACAGAGGAACACTGAAGCTTTCTTT; cdr3_aa: CASSQWVQRNTEAFF
v_call: TRBV10-3; j_call: TRBJ1-5; d_call: -; clone_size: -; cdr3_nt: TGTGCCATCAGTGAGGGTATCGAAAGCAATCAGCCCCAGCATTTT; cdr3_aa: CAISEGIESNQPQHF
v_call: TRBV5-1; j_call: TRBJ1-6; d_call: -; clone_size: hyperexpanded; cdr3_nt: TGCGCCAGCAGCTTGGAGGGGGACAATTCACCCCTCCACTTT; cdr3_aa: CASSLEGDNSPLHF
v_call: TRBV20-1; j_call: TRBJ2-3; d_call: TRBD2; clone_size: -; cdr3_nt: TGCAGGGCCGGGGGGGCCGGTGTTACAGATACGCAGTATTTT; cdr3_aa: CRAGGAGVTDTQYF
v_call: TRBV12-3/TRBV12-4; j_call: TRBJ1-2; d_call: -; clone_size: -; cdr3_nt: TGTGCCAGCAGTTCAACAGGCTATGGCTACACCTTC; cdr3_aa: CASSSTGYGYTF
v_call: TRBV18; j_call: TRBJ2-2; d_call: -; clone_size: -; cdr3_nt: TGTGCCAGCTCACCACAGGCTAGCACCGGGGAGCTGTTTTTT; cdr3_aa: CASSPQASTGELFF
v_call: TRBV3-1; j_call: TRBJ2-2; d_call: -; clone_size: -; cdr3_nt: TGTGCCAGCAGCCCATCACCTGGGGAGGACACCGGGGAGCTGTTTTTT; cdr3_aa: CASSPSPGEDTGELFF
v_call: TRBV30; j_call: TRBJ1-3; d_call: TRBD1; clone_size: -; cdr3_nt: TGTGCCTGGAGGGACAGGGCGAGCTCTGGAAACACCATATATTTT; cdr3_aa: CAWRDRASSGNTIYF
v_call: TRBV7-6; j_call: TRBJ2-3; d_call: TRBD2; clone_size: -; cdr3_nt: TGTGCCAGCAGCTTGGGACTAGCGGGGGGGCCTACAGATACGCAGTATTTT; cdr3_aa: CASSLGLAGGPTDTQYF
v_call: TRBV7-7; j_call: TRBJ2-3; d_call: -; clone_size: -; cdr3_nt: TGTGCCAGCAGCTTTACCTCCAGAAAGGGGGATACGCAGTATTTT; cdr3_aa: CASSFTSRKGDTQYF
v_call: TRBV6-5; j_call: TRBJ2-1; d_call: -; clone_size: -; cdr3_nt: TGTGCCAGCAGTTACGAATTCGCCACAAGGACAGAGCAGTTCTTC; cdr3_aa: CASSYEFATRTEQFF
v_call: TRBV6-2/TRBV6-3; j_call: TRBJ2-3; d_call: -; clone_size: once; cdr3_nt: TGTGCCAGCAGTTTACATCCTATCACAGATACGCAGTATTTT; cdr3_aa: CASSLHPITDTQYF
v_call: TRBV10-3; j_call: TRBJ2-1; d_call: TRBD2; clone_size: few; cdr3_nt: TGTGCCATCAGTGAGGGGTTGTTTGGTAGCGGGGGGGCCGATGAGCAGTTCTTC; cdr3_aa: CAISEGLFGSGGADEQFF
v_call: TRBV2; j_call: TRBJ2-5; d_call: -; clone_size: -; cdr3_nt: TGTGCCAGCAACTCCCTCGGGACCCAGTACTTC; cdr3_aa: CASNSLGTQYF
v_call: TRBV29-1; j_call: TRBJ1-3; d_call: -; clone_size: -; cdr3_nt: TGCAGCGTTGAAGGTCCCGCGGCCTCTGGAAACACCATATATTTT; cdr3_aa: CSVEGPAASGNTIYF
v_call: TRBV5-1; j_call: TRBJ1-6; d_call: TRBD1; clone_size: medium-sized; cdr3_nt: TGCGCCAGCAGCTCGGGACAGGGGACTGAACCCCTCCACTTT; cdr3_aa: CASSSGQGTEPLHF
v_call: TRBV29-1; j_call: TRBJ1-1; d_call: TRBD1; clone_size: once; cdr3_nt: TGCAGCGTTGAAGGTCCTCTGCCAGGGGGTTACACTGAAGCTTTCTTT; cdr3_aa: CSVEGPLPGGYTEAFF
v_call: TRBV11-2; j_call: TRBJ2-1; d_call: TRBD2; clone_size: -; cdr3_nt: TGTGCCAGCAGGAGAATAGCGGGGGGGCCGGGCAATGAGCAGTTCTTC; cdr3_aa: CASRRIAGGPGNEQFF
v_call: TRBV6-5; j_call: TRBJ1-1; d_call: TRBD1; clone_size: -; cdr3_nt: TGTGCCAGCAGTTTACTCGGACAGGGGGCTGAAGCTTTCTTT; cdr3_aa: CASSLLGQGAEAFF
v_call: TRBV30; j_call: TRBJ2-2; d_call: -; clone_size: few; cdr3_nt: TGTGCCTGGAGTGTACACCCGAACACCGGGGAGCTGTTTTTT; cdr3_aa: CAWSVHPNTGELFF
v_call: TRBV5-5; j_call: TRBJ2-7; d_call: -; clone_size: -; cdr3_nt: TGTGCCAGCAGCCTGACGGACGATATGTACGAGCAGTACTTC; cdr3_aa: CASSLTDDMYEQYF
v_call: TRBV5-1; j_call: TRBJ2-1; d_call: -; clone_size: -; cdr3_nt: TGCGCCAGCAGCTGGGAGTCTAGCACCTACAATGAGCAGTTCTTC; cdr3_aa: CASSWESSTYNEQFF
v_call: TRBV20-1; j_call: TRBJ1-1; d_call: -; clone_size: few; cdr3_nt: TGCAGTGCTAGAGGGTTGGTAGGTGCGGACACTGAAGCTTTCTTT; cdr3_aa: CSARGLVGADTEAFF
v_call: TRBV27; j_call: TRBJ2-1; d_call: -; clone_size: -; cdr3_nt: TGTGCCAGCAGTGGACAAAATGAGCAGTTCTTC; cdr3_aa: CASSGQNEQFF
v_call: TRBV10-1; j_call: TRBJ1-5; d_call: -; clone_size: few; cdr3_nt: TGCGCCAGCAGTGAAGGGGTAGGTCAGCCCCAGCATTTT; cdr3_aa: CASSEGVGQPQHF
v_call: TRBV7-6; j_call: TRBJ2-1; d_call: TRBD1; clone_size: -; cdr3_nt: TGTGCCAGCAGCTTAGGAAAAGGGACAGCCTACAATGAGCAGTTCTTC; cdr3_aa: CASSLGKGTAYNEQFF
v_call: TRBV2; j_call: TRBJ1-6; d_call: TRBD1; clone_size: once; cdr3_nt: TGTGCCAGCAGTGAAGAAGGTGGACAGGGGAATAATTCACCCCTCCACTTT; cdr3_aa: CASSEEGGQGNNSPLHF
v_call: TRBV20-1; j_call: TRBJ1-2; d_call: -; clone_size: few; cdr3_nt: TGCAGTCCAAACTATGGCTACACCTTC; cdr3_aa: CSPNYGYTF
v_call: TRBV20-1; j_call: TRBJ1-1; d_call: TRBD1; clone_size: -; cdr3_nt: TGCAGGGGGGACAGCTTGAACACTGAAGCTTTCTTT; cdr3_aa: CRGDSLNTEAFF